The clone carrying this T cell receptor (beta chain) came up a few times. The source of the sample is a study of a mutant IDH1 vaccine in newly diagnosed glioma. Study-level information: Previous care, which was radiotherapy, temozolomide, or both, most often involved both.

Assay used: immunoSEQ multiplex PCR; TCRdb lists only in-frame clones, some missing. The data contain about 15,000 clones, 85% to 90% of them singletons. This sample's time point: baseline, week 1 (first vaccination visit). Treatment given: pre-vaccination baseline after standard-of-care therapy. Donors harbored newly found WHO grade 3 or 4 IDH1-mutant, ATRX-lost astrocytomas. V lost 1 base and J 9 bases, leaving 18 bases between the germline ends. This CDR3 has 16 residues. Germline V gives CDR1 SGHAT, CDR2 FQNNGV. The receptor comes from a woman between 40 and 50 years old with glioma. Some clones in this sample may be carry-over from other donors' samples. The sample consisted of PBMCs, taken from a glioma patient treated with radiotherapy, temozolomide or both. The gene calls are TRBV11-2 and TRBJ1-4; possibly TRBD1 for D (6 bases). In DNA, the CDR3 is TGTGCCAGCAGCTTAGGTGACCCCGGGACAAGGAAAAAACTGTTTTTT. Amino acid sequence: CASSLGDPGTRKKLFF.